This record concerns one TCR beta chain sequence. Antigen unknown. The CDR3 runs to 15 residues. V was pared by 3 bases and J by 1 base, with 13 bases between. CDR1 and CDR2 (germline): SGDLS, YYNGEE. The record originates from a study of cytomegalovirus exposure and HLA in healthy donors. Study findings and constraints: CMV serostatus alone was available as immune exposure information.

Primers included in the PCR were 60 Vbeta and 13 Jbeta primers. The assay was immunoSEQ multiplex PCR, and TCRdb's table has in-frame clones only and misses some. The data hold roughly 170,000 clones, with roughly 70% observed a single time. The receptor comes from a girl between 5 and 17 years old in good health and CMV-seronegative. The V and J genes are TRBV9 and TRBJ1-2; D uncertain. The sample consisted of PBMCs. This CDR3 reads CASSASLRVNYGYTF. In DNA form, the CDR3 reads TGTGCCAGCAGCGCTTCCCTGCGGGTTAACTATGGCTACACCTTC.